The clone carrying this T cell receptor (beta chain) came up many times. Its antigen is currently unknown. An end of the junction does not agree with germline; a read error may underlie this. Prepared libraries of TCR beta cDNA carried unique molecular identifiers. TCRdb re-derived calls from the PCR reads in MiXCR, one entry per CDR3 protein. The sample yields roughly 800,000 distinct CDR3 sequences, roughly 58% seen once. This entry belongs to a study of post-analysis software for immune sequencing data. Study-wide findings and caveats: By F measure, strong co-clustering occurred among samples prepared in the same batch.

The sample was blood. The source is a girl under 18 with multiple sclerosis.

The CDR3 here is CASSPGLAGGNEQFF. The CDR3 DNA reads TGTGCCAGCAGCCCCGGACTAGCGGGAGGGAATGAGCAGTTCTTC. V and J are TRBV5-1 and TRBJ2-1, with 15 positions matching TRBD2. This CDR3 spans 15 amino acids. CDR1 is SGHRS, CDR2 YFSETQ, per germline.